The 14 T cell receptor beta chains below come from one sample, sequenced in a study of T cell repertoires in cytomegalovirus infection. In TCRdb, the reads were re-called with MiXCR into one record per CDR3 protein. The sample records 400,000 to 550,000 distinct CDR3 sequences, 11% being singletons. Specimen: PBMCs. Source of these receptors: a human donor in good health (CMV status not recorded). Some clones in this sample may be carry-over from other donors' samples.

This clonotype was counted at least ten times. This chain uses TRBV5-6 with TRBJ2-7; tentatively, D is TRBD2 (5 bases). CDR1 is SGHDT and CDR2 is YYEEEE in the germline V gene. This CDR3 has 13 amino acids. V was clipped by 4 bases and J by 3 bases, with 11 bases between them. The CDR3 sequence is CASSPDSLYEQYF. In DNA, the CDR3 is TGTGCCAGCAGCCCGGACTCCCTCTACGAGCAGTACTTC. Drawing the rest from reference TRBV5-6 and TRBJ2-7, the complete variable domain is DAGVTQSPTHLIKTRGQQVTLRCSPKSGHDTVSWYQQALGQGPQFIFQYYEEEERQRGNFPDRFSGHQFPNYSSELNVNALLLGDSALYLCASSPDSLYEQYFGPGTRLTVT.

Only a few counts were recorded for this clonotype. This sequence joins TRBV24-1 and TRBJ2-3; 8 bases align to TRBD2. CDR1 is KGHDR and CDR2 is SFDVKD in the germline V gene. The CDR3 consists of 17 residues. The V gene end was trimmed by 2 bases and the J gene end by 0 bases; junction bases not matched to a gene: 6. The CDR3: CATSDWSSGVSTDTQYF. The DNA for the CDR3 is TGTGCCACCAGTGATTGGAGTAGCGGGGTAAGCACAGATACGCAGTATTTT.

This clonotype has ten or more counts. The chain joins TRBV6-1 to TRBJ2-4; the match to TRBD1 covers 8 bases. The trim removed 6 bases at V and 0 bases at J, leaving 4 bases unmatched. The CDR3 extends over 15 amino acids. The germline V gene encodes CDR1 MNHNS and CDR2 SASEGT. Here the CDR3 DNA reads TGTGCCAGCAGCAGGACAGGGTTAGCCAAAAACATTCAGTACTTC. This encodes CASSRTGLAKNIQYF.

This clonotype has ten or more counts. The gene calls are TRBV12-3 or TRBV12-4 and TRBJ2-2; maybe TRBD1 (6 bases). V was trimmed by 6 bases and J by 4 bases, leaving 12 bases between them. The CDR3 covers 14 residues. Here the CDR3 DNA reads TGTGCCAGCAGCAGGGGAGATGGCACCGGGGAGCTGTTTTTT. Encoded protein: CASSRGDGTGELFF.

There are a few counts of this clonotype. CDR3: CASSLNHLPYNEQFF. The CDR3 nucleotides read TGTGCCAGCAGCCTCAACCACCTACCCTACAATGAGCAGTTCTTC. The gene calls are TRBV28 and TRBJ2-1; D uncertain. The germline gives CDR1 MDHEN, CDR2 SYDVKM. The CDR3 runs 15 residues. V lost 6 bases, J lost 2 bases, and 14 bases lay in between.

This clonotype has ten or more counts. The chain couples TRBV20-1 to TRBJ2-7; TRBD2 matches 9 bases. V shed 0 bases and J 3 bases; nucleotides not matched to a gene: 6. The CDR3 consists of 15 residues. Per germline, CDR1 DFQATT and CDR2 SNEGSKA (reference sequence). CDR3 DNA sequence: TGCAGTGCTAGAGATGGACTAGCGCCGCTCTACGAGCAGTACTTC. It yields the protein CSARDGLAPLYEQYF.

The chain recombines TRBV5-6 with TRBJ1-2; no reliable D call. This CDR3 has 16 amino acids. CDR1 and CDR2 from the germline V gene are SGHDT and YYEEEE. Trimming stripped 0 bases from V and 3 bases from J, with 15 bases between. The CDR3 DNA reads as TGTGCCAGCAGCTTGGATCGGCGCAATTACCACTATGGCTACACCTTC. This translates into CASSLDRRNYHYGYTF. Drawing the rest from reference TRBV5-6 and TRBJ1-2, the complete variable domain is DAGVTQSPTHLIKTRGQQVTLRCSPKSGHDTVSWYQQALGQGPQFIFQYYEEEERQRGNFPDRFSGHQFPNYSSELNVNALLLGDSALYLCASSLDRRNYHYGYTFGSGTRLTVV.

The V call is TRBV19, the J call TRBJ1-2; D gene uncertain. With 5 bases removed from V and 7 bases from J, the gap between germline ends came to 11 bases. This CDR3 contains 12 residues. Germline-derived CDR1 and CDR2 are LNHDA and SQIVND (reference sequence). The CDR3 DNA follows: TGTGCCAGTAGTGCCCCCTCTCCTGGCTACACCTTC. Its protein is CASSAPSPGYTF.

Points on this clonotype: Being one base from a much bigger clone, this may be a read error. This rearrangement joins TRBV20-1 to TRBJ1-1, with TRBD1 matching 7 bases. The germline V gene has CDR1 DFQATT and CDR2 SNEGSKA (reference sequence). The CDR3 contains 15 residues. The CDR3 region has the DNA TGCAATGCTAGAGATCGGAGGGGGCAGAGTGAAGAAGCTTTCTTT. This translates into CNARDRRGQSEEAFF.

The genes are TRBV5-1 and TRBJ2-7, with TRBD1 matching 7 bases. The CDR3 loop spans 14 amino acids. Germline assignment: CDR1 SGHRS and CDR2 YFSETQ. J lost 4 bases, V lost 0 bases, and 4 bases had no gene match. CDR3 amino acids: CASSLEGTVYEQYF. The DNA of the CDR3 is TGCGCCAGCAGCTTGGAAGGGACAGTTTACGAGCAGTACTTC.

Many counts were recorded for this clonotype. In nucleotides, the CDR3 is TGTGCCAGCAGGGGGACAGGGGGCGCCCCGGGGAACTATGGCTACACCTTC. Its translation is CASRGTGGAPGNYGYTF. This chain connects TRBV6-1 to TRBJ1-2; 12 nucleotides line up with TRBD1. Germline CDR1 and CDR2: MNHNS and SASEGT. The CDR3 is 17 amino acids. V trimming: 6 bases; J trimming: 2 bases; junction bases outside the gene matches: 10.

V gene TRBV10-3 combines with J gene TRBJ2-3, with D possibly TRBD1 on 6 matching bases. CDR1 and CDR2 (germline): ENHRY, SYGVKD. CDR3 length: 14 residues. Trimming cost V 2 bases and J 2 bases, with 8 bases left between them. This chain's CDR3 is CAISERDNTDTQYF. The CDR3 bases are TGTGCCATCAGTGAGCGGGACAACACAGATACGCAGTATTTT.

The V call is TRBV3-1, the J call TRBJ2-1; 7 positions agree with TRBD2. The CDR3 has 15 amino acids. Trimming removed 4 bases from V and 7 bases from J; junction bases left unmatched: 10. Per germline, CDR1 LGHDT and CDR2 YNNKEL (reference sequence). CDR3 DNA: TGTGCCAGCAGCCCCCGAAAAGGGAGGGGTAATGAGCAGTTCTTC. Its protein is CASSPRKGRGNEQFF.

This clonotype was observed at least ten times. The rearrangement uses TRBV12-3 or TRBV12-4 and TRBJ2-1; 11 bases agree with TRBD2. The CDR3 consists of 15 residues. J was trimmed by 4 bases and V by 5 bases; bases with no gene match: 4. In DNA, the CDR3 is TGTGCCAGCAGTAAGGGACTAGCGGCGTACAATGAGCAGTTCTTC. Translating gives CASSKGLAAYNEQFF.